This is a list of T cell receptor beta chains from one sample in a study of T-cell reconstitution after alpha-beta-depleted transplantation in children. A single record per CDR3 protein comes from TCRdb applying MiXCR to the PCR reads. The data hold about 100,000 distinct CDR3 sequences, with approximately 6% observed a single time. The source material was PBMCs, mostly from graft donor cells, sampled 60 days after TCRalphabeta/CD19-depleted stem cell transplant. These receptors came from a female patient under 10 years old who had a stem cell transplant for Fanconi anemia, so the T cells may come from the graft donor. The CDR3 runs from the conserved cysteine through the conserved F or W. The order of the fields is J gene, V gene, clone size, D gene, CDR3 protein, CDR3 DNA. The D gene is left open where the match is weak. Only some rows state a clone size, as once, few, many or a class for expanded clones.

>TRBJ2-5|TRBV28|many|TRBD1
CASSPGTGVLLVETQYF
TGTGCCAGCAGTCCTGGGACAGGGGTACTCCTAGTCGAGACCCAGTACTTC
>TRBJ2-5|TRBV20-1|many|TRBD1
CSAEGQAGETQYF
TGCAGTGCGGAGGGACAGGCGGGAGAGACCCAGTACTTC
>TRBJ2-3|TRBV29-1|many|TRBD1
CSVVDLRGRGTDTQYF
TGCAGCGTTGTCGATCTCAGGGGGCGAGGGACAGATACGCAGTATTTT
>TRBJ2-7|TRBV28|NA|NA
CASRDPNGVYEQYF
TGTGCCAGCAGGGACCCAAATGGGGTCTACGAGCAGTACTTC
>TRBJ2-5|TRBV7-2|NA|NA
CASSKRPGYETQYF
TGTGCCAGCAGCAAACGGCCAGGGTATGAGACCCAGTACTTC
>TRBJ1-6|TRBV5-1|few|NA
CASSLGYRGSYNSPLHF
TGCGCCAGCAGCTTGGGCTACCGGGGTTCCTATAATTCACCCCTCCACTTT
>TRBJ2-1|TRBV7-3|many|TRBD2
CASSPGLAAYNEQFF
TGTGCCAGCAGCCCCGGACTAGCTGCCTACAATGAGCAGTTCTTC
>TRBJ1-5|TRBV12-3/TRBV12-4|many|NA
CASTQGVWDQPQHF
TGTGCCAGCACTCAAGGGGTATGGGATCAGCCCCAGCATTTT
>TRBJ2-3|TRBV29-1|many|NA
CSVLRWDTQYF
TGCAGCGTTCTCCGATGGGATACGCAGTATTTT
>TRBJ2-1|TRBV5-1|many|NA
CASSQGGLSYNEQFF
TGCGCCAGCAGCCAGGGGGGCCTCTCCTACAATGAGCAGTTCTTC
>TRBJ2-1|TRBV5-6|many|TRBD1
CASSLTGGIEQFF
TGTGCCAGCAGCTTGACAGGGGGTATTGAGCAGTTCTTC
>TRBJ1-1|TRBV24-1|NA|TRBD1
CATNDRDRHEAFF
TGTGCCACCAATGACAGGGACCGACATGAAGCTTTCTTT
>TRBJ2-7|TRBV5-6|NA|TRBD1
CASSHIQGALTDEQYF
TGTGCCAGCAGCCATATACAGGGGGCGCTTACCGACGAGCAGTACTTC
>TRBJ2-1|TRBV29-1|many|NA
CSVIRGRANEQFF
TGCAGCGTTATCAGGGGCAGGGCCAATGAGCAGTTCTTC
>TRBJ2-3|TRBV7-9|many|NA
CASSPNSGGPPTDTQYF
TGTGCCAGCAGCCCAAATTCGGGCGGGCCACCCACAGATACGCAGTATTTT
>TRBJ2-5|TRBV4-2|NA|TRBD2
CASSQGTREETQYF
TGTGCCAGCAGCCAAGGGACTAGGGAAGAGACCCAGTACTTC
>TRBJ2-2|TRBV28|many|NA
CASSLAGASTGELFF
TGTGCCAGCAGTTTAGCAGGGGCGTCCACCGGGGAGCTGTTTTTT
>TRBJ2-7|TRBV28|many|TRBD2
CASVDHGRGISYEQYF
TGTGCCAGCGTCGATCATGGGAGGGGTATCTCCTACGAGCAGTACTTC
>TRBJ2-2|TRBV7-3|many|NA
CASSLGTLNTGELFF
TGTGCCAGCAGCTTAGGGACTTTAAACACCGGGGAGCTGTTTTTT
>TRBJ2-7|TRBV20-1|many|NA
CSARALGGPPTAPSYEQYF
TGCAGTGCTAGAGCCCTCGGGGGACCCCCTACTGCCCCTTCCTACGAGCAGTACTTC
>TRBJ2-1|TRBV20-1|many|TRBD2
CSARETSGNYNEQFF
TGCAGTGCTAGAGAGACTAGCGGAAACTACAATGAGCAGTTCTTC
>TRBJ1-2|TRBV5-6|NA|NA
CASRDIDRNYGYTF
TGTGCCAGCAGGGATATCGACAGGAACTATGGCTACACCTTC
>TRBJ1-1|TRBV5-1|many|TRBD1
CASSLEQGQAFF
TGCGCCAGCAGCTTGGAACAGGGGCAAGCTTTCTTT
>TRBJ2-2|TRBV7-9|few|NA
CASSHEALRGTGELFF
TGTGCCAGCAGCCACGAGGCCTTGAGGGGGACCGGGGAGCTGTTTTTT
>TRBJ2-5|TRBV20-1|few|TRBD1
CSAPTDRGQVGETQYF
TGCAGTGCCCCTACTGACAGGGGGCAGGTTGGAGAGACCCAGTACTTC
>TRBJ2-3|TRBV9|many|NA
CASSDLEGGVTQYF
TGTGCCAGCAGCGACCTTGAGGGGGGCGTTACGCAGTATTTT
>TRBJ2-3|TRBV20-1|many|TRBD2
CSARDPWGEGRTDTQYF
TGCAGTGCTAGAGATCCGTGGGGGGAGGGCCGAACAGATACGCAGTATTTT